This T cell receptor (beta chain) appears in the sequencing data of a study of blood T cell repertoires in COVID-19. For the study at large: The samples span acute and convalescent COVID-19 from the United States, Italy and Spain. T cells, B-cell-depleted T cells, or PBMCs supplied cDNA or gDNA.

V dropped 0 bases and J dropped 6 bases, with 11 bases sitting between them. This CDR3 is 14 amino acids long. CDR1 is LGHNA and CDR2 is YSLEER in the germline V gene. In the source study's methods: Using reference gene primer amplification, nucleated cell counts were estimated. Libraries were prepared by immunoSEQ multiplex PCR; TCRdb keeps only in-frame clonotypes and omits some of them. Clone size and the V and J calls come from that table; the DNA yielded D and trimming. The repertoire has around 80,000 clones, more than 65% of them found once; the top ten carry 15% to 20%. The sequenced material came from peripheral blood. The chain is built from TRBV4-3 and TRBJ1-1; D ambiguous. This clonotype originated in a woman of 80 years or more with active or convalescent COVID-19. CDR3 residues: CASSQDFTNSEAFF. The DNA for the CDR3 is TGCGCCAGCAGCCAAGATTTCACCAACTCTGAAGCTTTCTTT.